This T cell receptor (beta chain) was documented in a study of identical twins. Points from the study as a whole: Insertions were reduced in abundant cord blood beta clonotypes but not in memory repertoires.

Trimming shortened V by 2 bases and J by 3 bases, and 8 bases separated the two germline ends. The CDR3 covers 14 residues. There are a few counts of this clonotype. The antigen is not known. One entry per CDR3 protein, called by TCRdb with MiXCR from the 5' RACE reads. Of 520,000 or so distinct CDR3 sequences in the sample, about 20% were seen once. These data were likewise used in another study, on T cells expressing NK-cell markers. That source notes: Of eight sequenced donors, seven were HCMV-seropositive and one HCMV-seronegative.

The sequenced material came from CD4+ T cells sorted from blood. The receptor was isolated from a woman in her late teens or twenties in good health. The V gene is TRBV12-3 or TRBV12-4, the J gene TRBJ1-5; D gene uncertain. CDR3 coding DNA: TGTGCCAGCAGTTTATTCGGTGACAATCAGCCCCAGCATTTT. Translated, it gives CASSLFGDNQPQHF.